Shown below are 8 T cell receptor beta chains from a single sample sequenced in a study of identical twins. TCRdb independently ran MiXCR on the 5' RACE reads; one entry per CDR3 protein. Here the sample spans 690,000 or so distinct CDR3 sequences, 8.6% being singletons. These records were also assigned to another study, of yellow fever vaccine responses in identical twins.

The specimen sequenced was PBMCs. These receptors were obtained from a young woman in good health.

This clonotype was detected ten times or more. The genes are TRBV10-3 and TRBJ2-1, with TRBD1 as a possible D gene (5 bases). V was cut by 2 bases and J by 14 bases, with 13 bases left in between. This CDR3 spans 12 amino acids. Germline V CDR1 and CDR2: ENHRY, SYGVKD. The CDR3 nucleotides are TGTGCCATCAGTGAGAACCAGGGTGGTGAGTTCTTC. Residues: CAISENQGGEFF.

A few counts support this clonotype. For the CDR3, the DNA is TGCAGTGCTAGAGATCTTAGCCAGTTCTACGAGCAGTACTTC. Its translation is CSARDLSQFYEQYF. This rearrangement joins TRBV20-1 to TRBJ2-7, with D unclear. The CDR3 consists of 14 residues. Germline CDR1 reads DFQATT; CDR2 reads SNEGSKA (reference sequence). The ends were cut back, 0 bases at V and 3 bases at J, with 12 bases in the middle.

This clonotype was counted a few times. V usage is TRBV7-9 and J usage is TRBJ2-1; D may be TRBD2 (6 bases). Germline assignment: CDR1 SEHNR and CDR2 FQNEAQ (reference sequence). There are 16 residues in the CDR3. V was pared by 6 bases and J by 7 bases, with 22 bases between. This CDR3 reads CASRYLGGPVWNEQFF. The CDR3 DNA reads as TGTGCCAGCAGGTATCTCGGGGGACCGGTGTGGAATGAGCAGTTCTTC.

This clonotype was detected a few times. The genes are TRBV24-1 and TRBJ2-7; D may be TRBD2 (6 bases). The CDR3 sequence is 15 residues long. Germline loops: CDR1 KGHDR, CDR2 SFDVKD. Trimming took 4 bases from V and 0 from J, leaving 12 bases between them. CDR3 region: CATSDPSGSSYEQYF. The CDR3 DNA reads TGTGCCACCAGTGACCCAAGCGGGTCCTCCTACGAGCAGTACTTC.

This clonotype was recorded a few times. The V gene is TRBV4-3, the J gene TRBJ2-1; TRBD2 matches at 11 bases. CDR1 and CDR2 (germline): LGHNA, YSLEER. J gave up 5 bases and V 5 bases, and 8 bases lay outside the gene matches. The CDR3 has 16 residues. CDR3 bases: TGCGCCAGCAGCACGCGGACTAGCGGGTTGAACAATGAGCAGTTCTTC. This gives the protein CASSTRTSGLNNEQFF.

The rearrangement links TRBV12-3 or TRBV12-4 to TRBJ2-4; the match to TRBD2 covers 10 bases. The CDR3 totals 15 residues. V dropped 1 base and J dropped 6; count of bases not matched to a gene: 3. The CDR3, as DNA: TGTGCCAGCAGTTTAGGGACTAGCGGCCTAAACATTCAGTACTTC. Protein product: CASSLGTSGLNIQYF.

This chain links TRBV6-5 with TRBJ2-5; no firm D call. Trimming removed 0 bases at V and 8 bases at J, with 19 bases between. Germline V gene lookup returns CDR1 MNHEY and CDR2 SVGAGI. The CDR3 contains 16 residues. The CDR3 DNA sequence: TGTGCCAGCAGTTACTCGAACTTGATCCCCCAACGTACCCAGTACTTC. It encodes CASSYSNLIPQRTQYF.

In this sample, this clonotype turned up a few times. The chain recombines TRBV12-3 or TRBV12-4 with TRBJ2-5; the match to TRBD2 covers 11 bases. V was pared by 3 bases and J by 4 bases, with 4 bases of the junction left unmatched. This CDR3 has 15 residues. The CDR3 DNA follows: TGTGCCAGCAGTTTGCTAGCGGGGGGCGGAGAGACCCAGTACTTC. It translates to CASSLLAGGGETQYF.